Listed here are 25 T cell receptor beta chains from one sample, sequenced in a study of response to subunit inactivated influenza vaccine. TCRdb ran MiXCR on the RT-PCR reads and lists one entry per CDR3 protein. The repertoire consists of approximately 700,000 distinct CDR3 sequences, with approximately 14% occurring once and the leading ten covering approximately 10%. The source material was PBMCs from blood, sampled 11 to 12 days after vaccination. Source of these receptors: a man in his fifties who received an inactivated influenza vaccine.

This clonotype was recorded a few times. The chain links TRBV9 to TRBJ2-5; D gene unclear. The CDR3 has 14 residues. CDR1 is SGDLS, CDR2 YYNGEE, per germline. V dropped 0 bases and J dropped 2 bases, with 8 bases sitting between them. CDR3 sequence: CASSVDRRQETQYF. CDR3 in DNA: TGTGCCAGCAGCGTAGATCGGCGACAAGAGACCCAGTACTTC.

V gene TRBV15 combines with J gene TRBJ1-2; D gene uncertain. V was pared by 0 bases and J by 0 bases, with 14 bases between. The CDR3 runs to 17 residues. Germline loops: CDR1 LNHNV, CDR2 YYDKDF (reference sequence). The CDR3 region is CATSRDFTAVTNYGYTF. The CDR3, as DNA: TGTGCCACCAGCAGAGATTTTACGGCGGTTACTAACTATGGCTACACCTTC.

The chain couples TRBV28 to TRBJ1-5; the D is unclear. Germline CDR1 reads MDHEN; CDR2 reads SYDVKM. V shed 4 bases and J shed 7 bases, with 8 bases lying between them. This CDR3 contains 12 residues. CDR3 in DNA: TGTGCCAGCAGTTGGGGTGGCCAGCCCCAGCATTTT. Translation: CASSWGGQPQHF.

In this sample, this clonotype turned up many times. The chain joins TRBV10-3 to TRBJ2-1, with 10 nucleotides matching TRBD1. J gave up 3 bases and V 10 bases, and 6 bases lay outside the gene matches. The CDR3 covers 14 residues. The germline CDR1 and CDR2 sequences are ENHRY and SYGVKD. CDR3 DNA: TGTGCCACCCGGGACAGGGGATTCTACAATGAGCAGTTCTTC. This codes for CATRDRGFYNEQFF.

This clonotype was found a few times. V is TRBV20-1 and J is TRBJ2-7; TRBD1 is a possible D gene (5 bases). Germline values: CDR1 DFQATT, CDR2 SNEGSKA (reference sequence). V was shortened by 0 bases and J by 4 bases, with 13 bases between the two germline ends. The CDR3 runs 14 residues. For the CDR3, the DNA is TGCAGTGCTAGAGATCAAGGGTCAGGGTACGAGCAGTACTTC. It codes for CSARDQGSGYEQYF.

This chain joins TRBV6-5 and TRBJ2-3, with 9 bases that match TRBD1. V lost 2 bases, J lost 1 base, and 7 bases stayed unmatched. Per germline, CDR1 MNHEY and CDR2 SVGAGI. The CDR3 has 17 amino acids. CDR3 bases: TGTGCCAGCAGTTACCGAACAGGGGGCCGAGGCACAGATACGCAGTATTTT. Its translation: CASSYRTGGRGTDTQYF.

The chain joins TRBV29-1 to TRBJ2-5, with unresolved D. The V gene lost 8 bases and the J gene lost 7 bases, with 11 bases spanning the gap. CDR1 is SQVTM, CDR2 ANQGSEA, per germline. The length of the CDR3 is 10 residues. The CDR3: CSTRVGTQYF. The CDR3 nucleotides are TGCAGCACACGGGTTGGGACCCAGTACTTC.

This clonotype was detected a few times. The rearrangement links TRBV20-1 to TRBJ2-2, with 10 bases identical to TRBD1. This CDR3 is 13 amino acids long. After removal of 6 bases from V and 5 bases from J, the junction contained 3 bases not matched to a gene. CDR1 and CDR2 from the germline V gene are DFQATT and SNEGSKA (reference sequence). CDR3 protein: CSAGQGVTGELFF. Written as DNA, the CDR3 is TGCAGTGCCGGACAGGGGGTTACCGGGGAGCTGTTTTTT.

The chain joins TRBV5-4 to TRBJ2-1; 9 nucleotides align to TRBD1. The junction had 14 bases not matched to a gene; V was cut back by 4 bases and J by 9 bases. The germline V gene encodes CDR1 SGHNT and CDR2 YYREEE (reference sequence). The CDR3 extends over 16 amino acids. The CDR3 spells CASSPNPGQGRGEQFF. DNA for the CDR3: TGTGCCAGCAGCCCCAATCCGGGACAGGGTCGGGGTGAGCAGTTCTTC.

This clonotype was seen only once. The V gene is TRBV24-1, the J gene TRBJ2-5; 8 bases map to TRBD2. This CDR3 region has 15 residues. From germline, CDR1 is KGHDR and CDR2 SFDVKD. Losses at the gene ends were 1 base for V and 5 bases for J; bases not matched to a gene: 5. The CDR3 region has the DNA TGTGCCACCAGTGATTTTGTAGCGGGGCACGAGACCCAGTACTTC. Its translation is CATSDFVAGHETQYF.

This chain links TRBV7-9 with TRBJ2-7; D possibly uses TRBD1 or TRBD2 (5 bases each). In germline, CDR1 is SEHNR, CDR2 FQNEAQ (reference sequence). The V gene lost 3 bases and the J gene lost 3 bases, with 15 bases spanning the gap. This CDR3 region has 15 residues. CDR3 coding DNA: TGTGCCAGCAGCTTGTACCGGGACGGACACTACGAGCAGTACTTC. Protein product: CASSLYRDGHYEQYF.

Only a few counts were recorded for this clonotype. This rearrangement joins TRBV29-1 to TRBJ1-1; 10 bases agree with TRBD1. The CDR3 sequence is 15 residues long. CDR1 is SQVTM, CDR2 ANQGSEA, per germline. V dropped 5 bases and J dropped 0; count of bases not matched to a gene: 6. CDR3 DNA sequence: TGCAGCGTTAAAGGACAGGGGGTCATGAACACTGAAGCTTTCTTT. Its translation is CSVKGQGVMNTEAFF.

This clonotype was counted ten times or more. The chain uses TRBV4-3 and TRBJ2-5; D is possibly TRBD2 (5 bases). Germline CDR1 reads LGHNA; CDR2 reads YSLEER. The CDR3 length is 16 residues. Trimming stripped 0 bases from V and 5 bases from J, with 16 bases between. The CDR3 nucleotides read TGCGCCAGCAGCCAAGATCCATGGGCTAGCTCCGAGACCCAGTACTTC. It codes for CASSQDPWASSETQYF.

This chain connects TRBV4-3 to TRBJ2-1; TRBD2 matches at 7 bases. Germline V gene lookup returns CDR1 LGHNA and CDR2 YSLEER. The CDR3 is made up of 15 amino acids. Trimming removed 1 base from V and 3 bases from J; junction bases left unmatched: 3. The CDR3 protein is CASSQGTRGYNEQFF. In nucleotides, the CDR3 is TGCGCCAGCAGCCAAGGGACTAGGGGCTACAATGAGCAGTTCTTC.

About this clonotype: The junction departs from the called germline gene at one end, perhaps through a read error. The V call is TRBV29-1, the J call TRBJ2-1; D tentatively fits TRBD1 or TRBD2 (5 bases each). Germline CDR1 and CDR2: SQVTM and ANQGSEA. This CDR3 has 14 amino acids. The CDR3 DNA sequence: TGCAGGGGGGTTGGAAAGAGCTCCTACAATGAGCAGATCTTC. This gives the protein CRGVGKSSYNEQIF.

The chain has TRBV7-8 and TRBJ1-6; D remains unclear. The V end lost 1 base, the J end lost 9 bases, and 13 bases lay between the germline ends. Looked up from germline, CDR1 is SGHVS and CDR2 is FQNEAQ. There are 15 residues in the CDR3. This CDR3 is CASSLETGRASPLHF. For the CDR3, the DNA is TGTGCCAGCAGCTTAGAGACCGGGAGGGCTTCACCCCTCCACTTT.

CDR3: CASSLQGVNYEQYF. The CDR3, as DNA: TGTGCCAGCAGCTTACAGGGAGTTAACTACGAGCAGTACTTC. The V call is TRBV7-2, the J call TRBJ2-7, with D perhaps matching TRBD1 or TRBD2 (5 bases each). The germline V gene encodes CDR1 SGHTA and CDR2 FQGNSA. The CDR3 is 14 amino acids. Trimming left V 2 bases short and J 3 bases short, with 11 bases between.

The chain recombines TRBV4-2 with TRBJ2-7, with 11 bases aligning to TRBD2. CDR3 length: 19 amino acids. V dropped 5 bases and J dropped 2; count of bases not matched to a gene: 17. The germline V gene has CDR1 LGHNA and CDR2 YNFKEQ. The CDR3 is CASSKSLAGGLLGAYEQYF. The CDR3 DNA is TGTGCCAGCAGCAAGTCTTTAGCGGGAGGGTTGTTGGGCGCCTACGAGCAGTACTTC.

The chain combines TRBV11-2 with TRBJ2-5; D gene unclear. The germline V gene has CDR1 SGHAT and CDR2 FQNNGV. CDR3 length: 16 amino acids. Trimming removed 1 base at V and 4 bases at J, with 16 bases between. For the CDR3, the DNA is TGTGCCAGCAGCTTAGGAAACCGCGGTGGGTCAGAGACCCAGTACTTC. Encoded protein: CASSLGNRGGSETQYF.

The rearrangement joins TRBV29-1 to TRBJ1-1, with 10 bases lining up with TRBD1. The ends lost 6 bases at V and 2 bases at J; junction bases unmatched: 9. CDR3 size: 15 residues. Germline CDR1 and CDR2: SQVTM and ANQGSEA. The CDR3 protein is CSVDRGAKINTEAFF. CDR3 coding DNA: TGCAGCGTGGACAGGGGGGCAAAGATAAACACTGAAGCTTTCTTT.

The chain combines TRBV5-1 with TRBJ2-2; possible D gene TRBD2, 6 bases. Looked up from germline, CDR1 is SGHRS and CDR2 is YFSETQ. V was cut by 1 base and J by 5 bases, with 9 bases left in between. The CDR3 spans 14 residues. CDR3 residues: CASSLRGVTGELFF. Written as DNA, the CDR3 is TGCGCCAGCAGCTTGCGCGGGGTTACCGGGGAGCTGTTTTTT. Variable domain in full (rest from reference TRBV5-1 and TRBJ2-2): KAGVTQTPRYLIKTRGQQVTLSCSPISGHRSVSWYQQTPGQGLQFLFEYFSETQRNKGNFPGRFSGRQFSNSRSEMNVSTLELGDSALYLCASSLRGVTGELFFGEGSRLTVL.

The chain joins TRBV4-3 to TRBJ2-2, with 8 bases aligning to TRBD2. This CDR3 spans 16 amino acids. With 1 base clipped from V and 6 bases from J, the junction kept 7 bases outside the gene matches. CDR1 and CDR2 from the germline V gene are LGHNA and YSLEER. The CDR3 DNA follows: TGCGCCAGCAGCCAAGTCGGGGGGGCTTTCGCCGGGGAGCTGTTTTTT. This encodes CASSQVGGAFAGELFF.

In this sample, this clonotype turned up a few times. V and J are TRBV11-2 and TRBJ2-3, with no clear D. CDR1 and CDR2 (germline): SGHAT, FQNNGV. Trimming took off 4 bases at V and 0 bases at J, with 14 bases between the two ends. The CDR3 is 16 amino acids. CDR3 in amino acids: CASSWLDLSSTDTQYF. CDR3 nucleotide sequence: TGTGCCAGCAGCTGGTTGGATTTGTCTAGCACAGATACGCAGTATTTT.

This clonotype was counted only a few times. The chain recombines TRBV7-2 with TRBJ2-4, with D tentatively TRBD1 or TRBD2 (5 bases each). Trimming removed 5 bases from V and 2 bases from J, with 13 bases in between. The CDR3 is 15 amino acids. CDR1 SGHTA and CDR2 FQGNSA come from the germline V gene. As DNA, the CDR3 is TGTGCCAGCAGCAAAGCCGGGGCAACCAAAAACATTCAGTACTTC. Translation: CASSKAGATKNIQYF. The variable domain in full, with the rest retrieved from reference TRBV7-2 and TRBJ2-4, is GAGVSQSPSNKVTEKGKDVELRCDPISGHTALYWYRQSLGQGLEFLIYFQGNSAPDKSGLPSDRFSAERTGGSVSTLTIQRTQQEDSAVYLCASSKAGATKNIQYFGAGTRLSVL.

This rearrangement joins TRBV10-3 to TRBJ1-1, with TRBD1 matching over 8 bases. J was trimmed by 0 bases and V by 10 bases; bases with no gene match: 4. Germline-derived CDR1 and CDR2 are ENHRY and SYGVKD. This CDR3 has 13 residues. CDR3 sequence: CATATGVNTEAFF. CDR3 sequence (DNA): TGTGCCACCGCGACAGGGGTGAACACTGAAGCTTTCTTT.